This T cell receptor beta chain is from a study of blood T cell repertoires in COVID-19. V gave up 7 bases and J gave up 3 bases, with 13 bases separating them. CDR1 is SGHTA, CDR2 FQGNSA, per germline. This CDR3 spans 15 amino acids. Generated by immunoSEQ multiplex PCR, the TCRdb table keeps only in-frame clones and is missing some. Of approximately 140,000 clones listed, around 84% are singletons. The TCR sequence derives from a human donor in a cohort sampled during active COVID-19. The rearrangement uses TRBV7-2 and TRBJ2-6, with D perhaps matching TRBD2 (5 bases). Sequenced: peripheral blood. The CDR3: CASTPRGGGANVLTF. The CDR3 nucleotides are TGTGCCAGCACCCCTCGGGGTGGTGGGGCCAACGTCCTGACTTTC.